This TCR beta chain emerged from a study of shared clonotypes between healthy human individuals. The study, taken as a whole, reports: Specimens sampled were limited to blood, with tissue repertoires likely differing. Even with large depth, rarefaction showed that sorted-subset sequencing was incomplete. Clonotypes not shared had lower generation probabilities than those common to all four donors.

In regard to this clone: Its antigen is undetermined.

The length of the CDR3 is 17 residues. The V gene's germline CDR1 is MDHEN and CDR2 SYDVKM. Trimming left V 4 bases short and J 7 bases short, with 24 bases between. The assay was immunoSEQ multiplex PCR, and TCRdb's table has in-frame clones only and misses some. Of over 1.4 million clones listed, roughly 95% are singletons. The specimen sequenced was naive CD4+ T cells sorted from blood. The subset is: CD45RA+ positively selected. This clonotype originated in a man younger than 40 in good health. The gene calls are TRBV28 and TRBJ2-3; D gene unclear. In DNA form, the CDR3 reads TGTGCCAGCAGTTCAATAAGAACCAGAGCCGAGCCTAATACGCAGTATTTT. Its translation is CASSSIRTRAEPNTQYF.